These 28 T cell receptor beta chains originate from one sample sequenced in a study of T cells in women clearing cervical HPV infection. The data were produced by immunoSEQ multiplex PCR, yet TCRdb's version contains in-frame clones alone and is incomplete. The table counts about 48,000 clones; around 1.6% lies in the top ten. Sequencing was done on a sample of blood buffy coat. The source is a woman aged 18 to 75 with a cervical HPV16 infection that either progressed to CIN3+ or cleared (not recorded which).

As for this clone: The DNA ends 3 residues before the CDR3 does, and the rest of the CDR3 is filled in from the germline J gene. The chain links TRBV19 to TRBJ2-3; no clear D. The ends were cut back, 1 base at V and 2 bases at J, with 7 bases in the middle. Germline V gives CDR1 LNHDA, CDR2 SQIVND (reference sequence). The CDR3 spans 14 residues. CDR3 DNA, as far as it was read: TGTGCCAGTAGTATAGGTATCCTCACAGATACG. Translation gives CASSIGILTDT. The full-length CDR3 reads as CASSIGILTDTQYF.

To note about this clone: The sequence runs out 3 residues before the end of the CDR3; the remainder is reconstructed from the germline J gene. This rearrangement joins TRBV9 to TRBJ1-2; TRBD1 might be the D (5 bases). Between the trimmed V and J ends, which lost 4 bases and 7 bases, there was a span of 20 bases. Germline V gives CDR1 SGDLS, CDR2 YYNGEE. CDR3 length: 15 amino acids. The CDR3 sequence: CASSSILQGTRGYTF. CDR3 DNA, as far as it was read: TGTGCCAGCAGCTCCATCCTTCAGGGTACGCGTGGC.

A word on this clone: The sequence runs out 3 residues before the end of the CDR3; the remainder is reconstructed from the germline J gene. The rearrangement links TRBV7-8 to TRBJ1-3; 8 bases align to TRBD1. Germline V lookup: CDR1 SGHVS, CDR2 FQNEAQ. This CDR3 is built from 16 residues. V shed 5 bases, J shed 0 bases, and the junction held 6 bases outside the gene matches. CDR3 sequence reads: CASSVGQGSSGNTIYF. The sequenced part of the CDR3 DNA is TGTGCCAGCAGCGTCGGACAGGGAAGCTCTGGAAACACC.

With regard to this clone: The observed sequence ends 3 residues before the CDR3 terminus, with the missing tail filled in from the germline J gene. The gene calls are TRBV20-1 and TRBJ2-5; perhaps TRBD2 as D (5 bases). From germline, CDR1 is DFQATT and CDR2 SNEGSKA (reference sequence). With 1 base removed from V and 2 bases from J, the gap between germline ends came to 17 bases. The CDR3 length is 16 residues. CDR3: CSARVFGPRGQETQYF. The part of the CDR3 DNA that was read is TGCAGTGCTAGAGTATTTGGTCCACGGGGTCAAGAGACC.

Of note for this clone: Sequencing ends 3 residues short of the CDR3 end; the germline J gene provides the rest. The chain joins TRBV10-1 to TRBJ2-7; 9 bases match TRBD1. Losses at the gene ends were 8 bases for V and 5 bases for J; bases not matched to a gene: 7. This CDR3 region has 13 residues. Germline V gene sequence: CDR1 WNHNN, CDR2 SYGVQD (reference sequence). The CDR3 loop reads CASGSGQGDEQYF. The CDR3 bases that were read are TGCGCCAGCGGATCGGGACAGGGCGACGAG.

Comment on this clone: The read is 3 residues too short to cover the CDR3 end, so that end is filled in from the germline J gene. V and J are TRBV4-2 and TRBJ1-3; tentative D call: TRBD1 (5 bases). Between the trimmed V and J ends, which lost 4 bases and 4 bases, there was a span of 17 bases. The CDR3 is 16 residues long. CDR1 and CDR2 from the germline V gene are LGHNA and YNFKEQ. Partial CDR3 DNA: TGTGCCAGCAGCCGAATCCCCACAGGTTCAGGAAACACC. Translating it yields CASSRIPTGSGNT. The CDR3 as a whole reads CASSRIPTGSGNTIYF.

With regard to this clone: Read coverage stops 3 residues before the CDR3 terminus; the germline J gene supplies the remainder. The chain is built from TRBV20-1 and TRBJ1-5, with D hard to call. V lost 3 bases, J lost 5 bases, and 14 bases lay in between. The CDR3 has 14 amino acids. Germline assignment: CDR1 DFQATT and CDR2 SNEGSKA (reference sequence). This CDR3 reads CSARVAGEYQPQHF. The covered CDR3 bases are TGCAGTGCTAGGGTGGCCGGGGAGTATCAGCCC.

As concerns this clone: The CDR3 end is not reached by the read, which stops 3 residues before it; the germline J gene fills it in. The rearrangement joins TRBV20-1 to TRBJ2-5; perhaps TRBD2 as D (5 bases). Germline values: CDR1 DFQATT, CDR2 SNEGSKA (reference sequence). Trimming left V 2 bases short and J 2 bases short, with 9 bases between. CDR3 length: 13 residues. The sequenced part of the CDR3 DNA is TGCAGTGCTAGACTTACTAGGCAAGAGACC. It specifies CSARLTRQET. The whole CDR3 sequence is CSARLTRQETQYF.

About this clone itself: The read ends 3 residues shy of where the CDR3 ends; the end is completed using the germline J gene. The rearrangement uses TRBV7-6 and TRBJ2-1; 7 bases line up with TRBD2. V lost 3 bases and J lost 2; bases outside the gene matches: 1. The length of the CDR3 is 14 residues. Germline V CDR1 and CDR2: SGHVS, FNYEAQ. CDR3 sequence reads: CASSLAGAYNEQFF. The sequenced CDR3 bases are TGTGCCAGCAGCTTGGCGGGGGCCTACAATGAG.

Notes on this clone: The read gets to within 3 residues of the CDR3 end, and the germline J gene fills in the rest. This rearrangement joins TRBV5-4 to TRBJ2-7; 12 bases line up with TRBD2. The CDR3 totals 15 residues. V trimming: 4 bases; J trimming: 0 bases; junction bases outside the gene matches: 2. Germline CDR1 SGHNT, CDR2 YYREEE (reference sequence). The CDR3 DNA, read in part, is TGTGCCAGCAGCCCGACTAGCGGGAGCTCCTACGAG. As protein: CASSPTSGSSYE. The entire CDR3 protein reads CASSPTSGSSYEQYF.

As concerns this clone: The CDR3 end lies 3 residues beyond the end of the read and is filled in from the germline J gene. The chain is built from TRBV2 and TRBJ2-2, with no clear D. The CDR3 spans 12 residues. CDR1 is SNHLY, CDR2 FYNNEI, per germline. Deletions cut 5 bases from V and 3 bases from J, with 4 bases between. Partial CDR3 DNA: TGTGCCAGCAGTCCCTACACCGGGGAG. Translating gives CASSPYTGE. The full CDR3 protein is CASSPYTGELFF.

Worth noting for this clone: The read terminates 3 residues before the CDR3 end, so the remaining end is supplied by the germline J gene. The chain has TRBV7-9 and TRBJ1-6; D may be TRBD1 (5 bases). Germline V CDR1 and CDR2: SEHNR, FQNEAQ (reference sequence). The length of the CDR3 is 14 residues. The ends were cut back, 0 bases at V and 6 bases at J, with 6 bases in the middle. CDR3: CASSLAGVNSPLHF. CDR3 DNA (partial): TGTGCCAGCAGCTTAGCAGGGGTTAATTCACCC. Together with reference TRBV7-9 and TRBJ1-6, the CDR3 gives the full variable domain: DTGVSQNPRHKITKRGQNVTFRCDPISEHNRLYWYRQTLGQGPEFLTYFQNEAQLEKSRLLSDRFSAERPKGSFSTLEIQRTEQGDSAMYLCASSLAGVNSPLHFGNGTRLTVT.

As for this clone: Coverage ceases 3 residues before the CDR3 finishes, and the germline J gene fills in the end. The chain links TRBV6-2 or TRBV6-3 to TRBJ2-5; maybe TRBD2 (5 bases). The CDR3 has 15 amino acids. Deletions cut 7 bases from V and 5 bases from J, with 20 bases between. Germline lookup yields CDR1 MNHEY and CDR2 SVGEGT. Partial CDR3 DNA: TGTGCCAGCATTCATTCGGGCCTATCGGGGGAGACC. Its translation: CASIHSGLSGET. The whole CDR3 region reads CASIHSGLSGETQYF.

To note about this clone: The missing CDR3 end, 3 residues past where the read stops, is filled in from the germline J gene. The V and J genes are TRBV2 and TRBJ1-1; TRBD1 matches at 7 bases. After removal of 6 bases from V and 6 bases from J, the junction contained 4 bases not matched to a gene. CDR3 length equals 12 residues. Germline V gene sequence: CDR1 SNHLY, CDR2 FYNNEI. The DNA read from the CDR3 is TGTGCCAGCAGAGGGACAGCCGCTGAA. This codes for CASRGTAAE. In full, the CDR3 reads CASRGTAAEAFF.

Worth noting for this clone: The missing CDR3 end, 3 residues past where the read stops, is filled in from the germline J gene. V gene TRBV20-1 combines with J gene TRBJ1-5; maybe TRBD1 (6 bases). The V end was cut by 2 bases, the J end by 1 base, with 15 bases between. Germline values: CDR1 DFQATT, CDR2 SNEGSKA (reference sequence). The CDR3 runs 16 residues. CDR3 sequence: CSARPQGFGSNQPQHF. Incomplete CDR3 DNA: TGCAGTGCTAGACCTCAGGGGTTTGGAAGCAATCAGCCC.

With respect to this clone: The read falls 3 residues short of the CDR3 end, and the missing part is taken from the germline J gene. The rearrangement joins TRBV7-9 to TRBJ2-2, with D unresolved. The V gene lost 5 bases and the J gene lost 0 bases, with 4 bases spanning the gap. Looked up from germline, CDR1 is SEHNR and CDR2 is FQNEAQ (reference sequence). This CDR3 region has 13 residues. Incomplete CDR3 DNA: TGTGCCAGCAGCCAGTCGAACACCGGGGAG. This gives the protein CASSQSNTGE. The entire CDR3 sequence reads CASSQSNTGELFF.

This CDR3 is CSVVGGAGGMVDGYTF. CDR3 DNA, as far as it was read: TGCAGCGTTGTTGGGGGGGCAGGGGGCATGGTGGATGGC. The chain couples TRBV29-1 to TRBJ1-2; 8 bases map to TRBD1. The DNA ends 3 residues before the CDR3 does, and the rest of the CDR3 is filled in from the germline J gene. The CDR3 sequence is 16 residues long. The junction had 16 bases not matched to a gene; V was cut back by 4 bases and J by 6 bases. Germline V gene data show CDR1 as SQVTM and CDR2 as ANQGSEA.

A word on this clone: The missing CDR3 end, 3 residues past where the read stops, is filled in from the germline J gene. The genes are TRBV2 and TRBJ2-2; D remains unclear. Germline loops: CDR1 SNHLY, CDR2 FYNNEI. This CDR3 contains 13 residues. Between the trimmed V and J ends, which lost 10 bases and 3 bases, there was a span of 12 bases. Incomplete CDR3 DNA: TGTGCCACCGCGACTCGCGACACCGGGGAG. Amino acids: CATATRDTGE. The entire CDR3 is CATATRDTGELFF.

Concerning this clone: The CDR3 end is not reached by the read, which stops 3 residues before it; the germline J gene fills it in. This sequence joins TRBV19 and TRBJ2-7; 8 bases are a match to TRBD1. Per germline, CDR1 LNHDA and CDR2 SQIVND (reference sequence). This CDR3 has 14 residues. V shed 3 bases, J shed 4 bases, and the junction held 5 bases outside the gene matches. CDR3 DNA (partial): TGTGCCAGTAGTATCGAGGACAGGGCTTACGAG. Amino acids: CASSIEDRAYE. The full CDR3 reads CASSIEDRAYEQYF.

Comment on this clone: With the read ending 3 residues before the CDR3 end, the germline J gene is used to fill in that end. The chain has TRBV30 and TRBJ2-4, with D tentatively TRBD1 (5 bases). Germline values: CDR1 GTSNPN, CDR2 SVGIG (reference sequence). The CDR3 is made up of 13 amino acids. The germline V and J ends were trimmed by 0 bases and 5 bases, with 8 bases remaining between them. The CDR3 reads CAWSVTDENIQYF. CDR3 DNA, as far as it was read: TGTGCCTGGAGTGTGACAGACGAAAACATT.

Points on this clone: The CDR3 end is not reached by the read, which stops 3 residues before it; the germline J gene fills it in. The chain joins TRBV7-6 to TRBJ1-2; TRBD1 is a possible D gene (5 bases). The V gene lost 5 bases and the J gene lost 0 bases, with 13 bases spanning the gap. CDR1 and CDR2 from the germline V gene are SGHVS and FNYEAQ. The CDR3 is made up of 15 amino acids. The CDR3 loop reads CASSPRTSTNYGYTF. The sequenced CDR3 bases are TGTGCCAGCAGCCCCCGGACATCTACTAACTATGGC.

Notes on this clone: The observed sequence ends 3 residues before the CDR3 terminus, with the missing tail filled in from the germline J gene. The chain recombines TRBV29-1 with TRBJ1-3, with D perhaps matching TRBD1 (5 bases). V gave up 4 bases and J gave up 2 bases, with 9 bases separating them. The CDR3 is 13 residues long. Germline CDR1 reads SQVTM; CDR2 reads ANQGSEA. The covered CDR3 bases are TGCAGCGTTGTGGGCAGGGCTGGAAACACC. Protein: CSVVGRAGNT. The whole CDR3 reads CSVVGRAGNTIYF.

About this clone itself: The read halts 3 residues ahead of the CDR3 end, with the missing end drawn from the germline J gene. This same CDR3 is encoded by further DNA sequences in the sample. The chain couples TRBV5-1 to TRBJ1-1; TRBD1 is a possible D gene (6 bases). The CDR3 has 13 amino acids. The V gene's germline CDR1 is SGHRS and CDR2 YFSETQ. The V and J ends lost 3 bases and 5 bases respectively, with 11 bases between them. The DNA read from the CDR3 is TGCGCCAGCAGCTGGGGGCAGGGGACTGAA. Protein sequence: CASSWGQGTE. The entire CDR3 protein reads CASSWGQGTEAFF.

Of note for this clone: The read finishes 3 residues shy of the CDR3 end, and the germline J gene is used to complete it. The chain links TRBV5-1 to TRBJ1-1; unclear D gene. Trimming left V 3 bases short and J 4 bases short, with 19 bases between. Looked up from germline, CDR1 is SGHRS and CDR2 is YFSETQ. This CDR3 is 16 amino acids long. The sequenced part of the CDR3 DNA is TGCGCCAGCAGCTCCGGAGGAGCGGCGGTGGGCACTGAA. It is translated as CASSSGGAAVGTE. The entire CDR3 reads CASSSGGAAVGTEAFF.

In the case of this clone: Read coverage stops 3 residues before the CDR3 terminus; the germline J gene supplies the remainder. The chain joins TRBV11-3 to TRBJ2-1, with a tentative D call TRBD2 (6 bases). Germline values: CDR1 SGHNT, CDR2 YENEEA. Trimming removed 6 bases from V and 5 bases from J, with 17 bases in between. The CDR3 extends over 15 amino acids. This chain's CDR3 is CASSLTSQPNNEQFF. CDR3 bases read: TGTGCCAGCAGTTTGACTAGTCAACCCAACAATGAG.

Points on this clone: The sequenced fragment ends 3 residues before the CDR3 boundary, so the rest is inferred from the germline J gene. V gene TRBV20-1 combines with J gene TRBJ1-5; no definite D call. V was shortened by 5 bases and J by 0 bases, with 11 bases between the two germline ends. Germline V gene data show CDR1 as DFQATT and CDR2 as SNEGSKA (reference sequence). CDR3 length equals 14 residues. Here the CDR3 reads CSASIPGSNQPQHF. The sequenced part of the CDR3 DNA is TGCAGTGCTTCGATACCAGGTAGCAATCAGCCC.

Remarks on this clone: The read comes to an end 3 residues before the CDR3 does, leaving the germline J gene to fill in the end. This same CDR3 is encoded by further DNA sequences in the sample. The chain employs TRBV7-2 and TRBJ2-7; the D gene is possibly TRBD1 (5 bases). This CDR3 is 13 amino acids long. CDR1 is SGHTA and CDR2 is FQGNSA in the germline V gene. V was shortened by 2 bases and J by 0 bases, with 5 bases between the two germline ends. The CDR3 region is CASSLRGSYEQYF. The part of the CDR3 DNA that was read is TGTGCCAGCAGCTTAAGGGGCTCCTACGAG.

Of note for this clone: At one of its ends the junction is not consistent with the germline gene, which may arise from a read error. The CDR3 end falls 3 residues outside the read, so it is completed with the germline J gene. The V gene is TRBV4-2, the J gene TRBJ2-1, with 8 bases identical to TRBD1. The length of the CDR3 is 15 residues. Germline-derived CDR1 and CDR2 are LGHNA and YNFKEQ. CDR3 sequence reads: CASSQDRGSYNEQFF. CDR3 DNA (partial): TGCGCCAGCAGCCAAGACAGGGGCTCCTACAATGAG.